Listed below are T cell receptor beta chains from one sample, sequenced in a study of T cells in Graves' hyperthyroidism and ophthalmopathy. MiXCR, applied by TCRdb to the multiplex PCR reads, yields one record per CDR3 protein. The data show approximately 600,000 distinct CDR3 sequences, roughly 14% seen once. Input material: blood. The origin of the receptors is a middle-aged woman with Graves' ophthalmopathy. Each CDR3 is given with its conserved first and last residue.

J gene	V gene	CDR3 protein
TRBJ1-2	TRBV6-1	CASNTAGQNYGYTF
TRBJ1-2	TRBV27	CASSLTPGQVGYTF
TRBJ2-7	TRBV29-1	CSVAVGRSYEQYF
TRBJ1-3	TRBV6-1	CASHREASGNTIYF
TRBJ1-2	TRBV27	CASKALGDNYGYTF
TRBJ2-7	TRBV28	CASSVSGTRSGEQYF
TRBJ2-7	TRBV12-3/TRBV12-4	CASSLGEGEQYF
TRBJ2-7	TRBV15	CATSRDLAASSYEQYF
TRBJ1-1	TRBV2	CASGVRMNTEAFF
TRBJ1-3	TRBV5-6	CASSLAFTGSGNTIYF
TRBJ2-5	TRBV10-3	CAISPTSGTQETQYF
TRBJ2-5	TRBV2	CATAPQGVGETQYF
TRBJ1-1	TRBV27	CASSLVDRVTEAFF
TRBJ1-1	TRBV24-1	CATSDGPGTGGDRTEAFF
TRBJ1-1	TRBV10-1	CASRQDVNTEAFF
TRBJ2-7	TRBV6-1	CASSPGLGTASYF
TRBJ2-7	TRBV28	CASSHLLAGEGPYEQYF
TRBJ2-7	TRBV5-1	CASSLEGWSYEQYF
TRBJ2-1	TRBV7-6	CASSSGQSGNNEQFF
TRBJ2-7	TRBV11-1	CASSAQTGTGAHEQYF
TRBJ2-5	TRBV12-3/TRBV12-4	CASTLVGGQETQYF
TRBJ2-7	TRBV5-1	CASSSLGTSGRDEQYF
TRBJ1-1	TRBV19	CASKSRLYTEAFF
TRBJ1-5	TRBV2	CASSEIGGYQPQHF
TRBJ2-7	TRBV4-1	CASSQVGVTDEQYF
TRBJ2-5	TRBV6-2/TRBV6-3	CASSYSPGVSETQYF
TRBJ1-1	TRBV28	CASSLPAGQGRTEAFF
TRBJ2-7	TRBV10-3	CAISGPQVEQYF
TRBJ1-2	TRBV29-1	CSVEGSSDTNYGYTF
TRBJ2-7	TRBV6-1	CASSLPGRTGASYEQYF
TRBJ2-5	TRBV6-1	CATTGVQIQETQYF
TRBJ1-2	TRBV4-1	CASSQDRLGSNGYTF
TRBJ2-7	TRBV20-1	CSASGLAGDRYF
TRBJ2-7	TRBV6-1	CASRRTGSINEQYF
TRBJ2-4	TRBV7-3	CASSLGTRGNIQYF
TRBJ2-7	TRBV5-1	CASSFQGETYEQYF
TRBJ1-1	TRBV12-3/TRBV12-4	CASSFSTNTEAFF
TRBJ2-7	TRBV19	CASSEGTGRDYEQYF
TRBJ1-2	TRBV28	CASSLERSRSYTF
TRBJ2-5	TRBV7-9	CASSQLDRGTETQYF
TRBJ1-1	TRBV6-5	CASSYFPGRGTEAFF
TRBJ1-5	TRBV19	CASTQVGSQPQHF
TRBJ2-5	TRBV11-2	CASSIRTDQETQYF
TRBJ2-2	TRBV20-1	CSARELAGTTGELFF
TRBJ2-1	TRBV18	CASSPRLDLNEQFF
TRBJ2-7	TRBV14	CASSQFNSGQVVHEQYF
TRBJ2-7	TRBV4-2	CASSPTSGEREQYF